Included here is one T cell receptor (beta chain) sequence, with context. Donors sampled were nominally healthy, though unrecorded immune exposures were likely. The sample comes from a study of cytomegalovirus exposure and HLA in healthy donors. The PCR had 60 Vbeta and 13 Jbeta primers. Repertoires were generated with immunoSEQ multiplex PCR, while TCRdb's copy carries only in-frame clones and drops some. The table for this sample gives nearly 200,000 clones. The V and J ends lost 5 bases and 6 bases, in that order; junction bases with no gene match: 4. Germline loops: CDR1 SQVTM, CDR2 ANQGSEA. The CDR3 consists of 12 residues.

This receptor was taken from a boy younger than 18 in good health and CMV-seronegative. The sequenced material came from PBMCs. The chain has TRBV29-1 and TRBJ2-1; 7 nucleotides agree with TRBD1. The CDR3 DNA reads as TGCAGCGTTTTCTGGGACAGCAATGAGCAGTTCTTC. Translation: CSVFWDSNEQFF.